This entry concerns a single TCR beta chain. The junction had 7 bases not matched to a gene; V was cut back by 6 bases and J by 0 bases. The CDR3 runs to 15 residues. Germline V gene data show CDR1 as WSHSY and CDR2 as SAAADI. This sample was taken from a study of blood T cell repertoires in COVID-19. Original methodology: How many nucleated cells were present was estimated from reference gene primer amplification. Assay used: immunoSEQ multiplex PCR; TCRdb lists only in-frame clones, some missing. The DNA gave D and trimming, while V, J and clone size come from that table. The profile shows 95,000 to 110,000 clones, 80% to 95% of them singletons.

The chain carries TRBV10-2 and TRBJ2-7; 8 nucleotides align to TRBD2. Sequencing used peripheral blood. The sequence derives from a woman in her thirties with acute or convalescent COVID-19. The CDR3 coding sequence is TGCGCCAGCAGCGAAGGGACTAGTCTCTCCTACGAGCAGTACTTC. It encodes CASSEGTSLSYEQYF.